This T cell receptor beta chain was captured by sequencing in a study of regulatory T cells in long-lasting Graves disease. This clonotype turned up a few times. The time point is: newly diagnosed GD, antithyroid drugs for less than 3 months. The TCR library was made from RNA that had been extracted from PBMCs in TRIzol. Each of the patients was recruited from an endocrinology department situated in Xi'an, China. The junction had 10 bases not matched to a gene; V was cut back by 8 bases and J by 6 bases. The germline gives CDR1 SQVTM, CDR2 ANQGSEA. The CDR3 runs to 14 residues. The TCR beta library used iRepertoire HTBI primers with Arm-PCR amplification of CDR3. TCRdb passed the multiplex PCR reads through MiXCR, listing each CDR3 protein once. The profile shows 400,000 to 450,000 distinct CDR3 sequences, about a sixth of them singletons. This same sample was also taken into another study, of T cells in Graves' hyperthyroidism and ophthalmopathy. That source reports: TCR CDR3 regions were first amplified by RT-PCR with HTBI primers.

This sequence originates from a woman in her twenties or thirties with Graves disease. This specimen consisted of peripheral blood mononuclear cells (PBMCs), obtained at new diagnosis, from a patient treated with antithyroid drugs. V usage is TRBV29-1 and J usage is TRBJ2-1; 10 bases agree with TRBD2. The CDR3, as DNA: TGCAGCACACTAGCGGGATCAAGGGTCAATGAGCAGTTCTTC. This translates into CSTLAGSRVNEQFF.